This is a list of T cell receptor beta chains from one sample in a study of cytomegalovirus exposure and HLA in healthy donors. Sequencing was performed with immunoSEQ multiplex PCR; in TCRdb, only in-frame clones are kept and a portion is missing. This sample contains approximately 180,000 clones. The sequenced material came from PBMCs. All receptors derive from a man aged 30 to 45 in good health and CMV-seronegative. Each CDR3 is given with its conserved first and last residue. The order of the fields is V gene, D gene, J gene, CDR3 protein, CDR3 DNA. The D gene is left open where the match is weak.

V: TRBV25-1
D: TRBD1
J: TRBJ2-7
CDR3: CASSDPGTGNLYEQYF
DNA: TGTGCCAGCAGTGACCCCGGGACAGGGAACCTGTACGAGCAGTACTTC

V: TRBV5-1
D: NA
J: TRBJ1-1
CDR3: CASRERRGWSTEAFF
DNA: TGCGCCAGCAGAGAGCGCAGGGGTTGGAGCACTGAAGCTTTCTTT

V: TRBV10-2
D: TRBD2
J: TRBJ2-1
CDR3: CASSTGGSYNEQFF
DNA: TGCGCCAGCAGTACGGGGGGCTCCTACAATGAGCAGTTCTTC

V: TRBV28
D: NA
J: TRBJ1-1
CDR3: CASSGGGRNTEAFF
DNA: TGTGCCAGCAGTGGGGGGGGCCGGAACACTGAAGCTTTCTTT

V: TRBV4-2
D: TRBD2
J: TRBJ2-1
CDR3: CASSQDTGLPYNEQFF
DNA: TGTGCCAGCAGCCAAGATACGGGACTACCATACAATGAGCAGTTCTTC

V: TRBV30
D: NA
J: TRBJ1-1
CDR3: CAFRRSGKLNTEAFF
DNA: TGTGCCTTTCGACGTTCGGGAAAGTTGAACACTGAAGCTTTCTTT

V: TRBV9
D: NA
J: TRBJ1-1
CDR3: CASSVPQDSEAFF
DNA: TGTGCCAGCAGCGTCCCCCAGGACTCTGAAGCTTTCTTT

V: TRBV29-1
D: TRBD1
J: TRBJ1-1
CDR3: CSAAGGWVENTEAFF
DNA: TGCAGCGCGGCAGGGGGTTGGGTGGAGAACACTGAAGCTTTCTTT

V: TRBV19
D: TRBD1
J: TRBJ2-7
CDR3: CASSMNGRQGARYEQYF
DNA: TGTGCCAGTAGTATGAACGGGCGACAGGGGGCGAGGTACGAGCAGTACTTC

V: TRBV6-1
D: TRBD1
J: TRBJ2-5
CDR3: CASTPGQGFGETQYF
DNA: TGTGCCAGCACCCCGGGACAGGGTTTTGGGGAGACCCAGTACTTC

V: TRBV11-2
D: TRBD1
J: TRBJ1-4
CDR3: CASSLGQGNEKLFF
DNA: TGTGCCAGCAGCCTGGGACAGGGTAATGAAAAACTGTTTTTT

V: TRBV5-1
D: TRBD1
J: TRBJ1-4
CDR3: CASSLGTGAYEKLFF
DNA: TGCGCCAGCAGCTTGGGAACAGGGGCATATGAAAAACTGTTTTTT

V: TRBV5-4
D: NA
J: TRBJ2-1
CDR3: CASSLESGAEQFF
DNA: TGTGCCAGCAGCTTGGAGTCAGGGGCTGAGCAGTTCTTC

V: TRBV13
D: NA
J: TRBJ1-4
CDR3: CASSLREYPGEKLFF
DNA: TGTGCCAGCAGCTTACGGGAGTATCCGGGCGAAAAACTGTTTTTT

V: TRBV10-3
D: NA
J: TRBJ1-5
CDR3: CAIRTGHRRHDQPQHF
DNA: TGTGCCATCAGGACAGGCCATAGAAGGCACGATCAGCCCCAGCATTTT

V: TRBV27
D: TRBD2
J: TRBJ2-7
CDR3: CASTGASGASYEQYF
DNA: TGTGCCAGCACCGGGGCTAGCGGGGCGTCCTACGAGCAGTACTTC

V: TRBV7-9
D: TRBD1
J: TRBJ1-4
CDR3: CASSPQGAWEKLFF
DNA: TGTGCCAGCAGCCCACAGGGGGCCTGGGAAAAACTGTTTTTT

V: TRBV27
D: NA
J: TRBJ2-7
CDR3: CATRDKVGWNEQYF
DNA: TGTGCCACCCGGGACAAAGTAGGTTGGAACGAGCAGTACTTC

V: TRBV4-1
D: NA
J: TRBJ2-2
CDR3: CASSSSRGRNTGELFF
DNA: TGCGCCAGCAGCTCGAGTAGGGGGAGGAACACCGGGGAGCTGTTTTTT

V: TRBV2
D: TRBD1
J: TRBJ2-5
CDR3: CASSDGSLRGLETQYF
DNA: TGTGCCAGCAGTGACGGATCCCTCAGGGGGCTTGAGACCCAGTACTTC

V: TRBV5-8
D: TRBD1
J: TRBJ2-7
CDR3: CASWGDRAGYEQYF
DNA: TGTGCCAGCTGGGGGGACAGGGCAGGCTACGAGCAGTACTTC

V: TRBV11-3
D: TRBD2
J: TRBJ2-1
CDR3: CASSVSGGASNEQFF
DNA: TGTGCCAGCAGCGTTAGCGGGGGGGCTTCAAATGAGCAGTTCTTC